These T cell receptor beta chains were read from a single sample in a study of cytomegalovirus exposure and HLA in healthy donors. The protocol was immunoSEQ multiplex PCR, while the TCRdb copy is restricted to in-frame clones and leaves out a portion. Reported are some 76,000 clones; the ten largest clones contain approximately 5%. The sequenced material came from PBMCs. The receptors here all came from a man aged 35-49 years in good health and CMV-seronegative. Both conserved end residues are part of each CDR3. A D gene is named only where the DNA matches it firmly.

v_gene,j_gene,d_gene,CDR3aa
TRBV28,TRBJ2-7,TRBD2,CASSLPAGAEEQYF
TRBV7-6,TRBJ1-1,NA,CASSLGHFMNTEAFF
TRBV7-9,TRBJ1-4,NA,CASLDKDSATNEKLFF
TRBV5-8,TRBJ1-1,NA,CASSLVRGTEAFF
TRBV5-1,TRBJ1-1,TRBD1,CASSQGAYTEAFF
TRBV20-1,TRBJ1-2,NA,CSAHIRYGYTF
TRBV7-8,TRBJ1-1,NA,CASSGRRNTEAFF
TRBV5-1,TRBJ2-3,TRBD1,CASSRGQGVADTQYF
TRBV15,TRBJ2-1,NA,CATSRELGVEQFF
TRBV6-5,TRBJ1-2,NA,CASSYLEDPYGYTF
TRBV6-4,TRBJ2-3,TRBD2,CASSLMGLAGTDTQYF
TRBV5-1,TRBJ2-7,NA,CASSPSGNYEQYF
TRBV5-4,TRBJ1-6,NA,CASTQQGSYNSPLHF
TRBV6-5,TRBJ2-3,NA,CASRNRADTQYF
TRBV21-1,TRBJ2-1,NA,CASITIPNEQFF